This T cell receptor beta chain appears in the sequencing data of a study of beta chain features in type 1 diabetes. Study in general: Healthy donors and patients had similar age, gender and cell yields.

CD4+ cells of the naive, central memory, regulatory and stem cell-like memory types were sorted via CD45RO/CCR7/CD25/CD127/CD95/CD27. Post-sort purity exceeded 98% for all sorted populations. This clone was counted only a few times. Its antigen is as yet unknown. Other DNA sequences within the sample encode an identical CDR3. Study-level results: The study found fewer insertions and more deletions at VDJ junctions in type 1 diabetes patients. Within each of all four CD4+ subsets, Type 1 diabetes patients had TCRB CDR3s that were moderately but significantly shorter.

As every portion of the isolated RNA was reverse transcribed, the sequencing read expressed TCRB transcripts. Here immunoSEQ multiplex PCR was the method, and the copy in TCRdb shows in-frame clones only, minus some. The table has about 660,000 clones, more than 13% seen once; the top ten hold roughly 0.04%. V was pared by 4 bases and J by 0 bases, with 4 bases of the junction left unmatched. CDR1 and CDR2 from the germline V gene are SGHRS and YFSETQ. This CDR3 is 15 amino acids long. The sequenced sample was naive CD4+ T cells from blood. The receptor comes from a man aged 18-30 years with type 1 diabetes. The chain uses TRBV5-1 and TRBJ2-1; TRBD2 agrees at 7 bases. The CDR3 protein is CASSLGGSSYNEQFF. The CDR3 nucleotides are TGCGCCAGCAGCCTTGGCGGGAGCTCCTACAATGAGCAGTTCTTC.